This T cell receptor (beta chain) was sequenced during a study of blood T cell repertoires in COVID-19 (TCRdb year 2020). General notes on the study: The collaborator samples originated in the United States, Italy and Spain and spanned the acute and convalescent phases of COVID-19. The repertoires were made available in a free public database intended to serve as a resource for research on the immune response to SARS-CoV-2. A de-identified subject ID, COVID-19 status, age in years and sex were almost always included in the sample metadata. Where available, HLA class I and class II types were taken from metadata supplied by the sample provider and were not determined by assay-based typing. The dataset comprised deeply sampled blood TCRbeta repertoires from subjects exposed to, actively infected with, or recovered from COVID-19. Samples were obtained from the ongoing ImmuneRACE study (first 160 participants) and from about 1,300 subjects provided by 6 global collaborators. The prospective study material was composed of cDNA or gDNA derived from T cells, B-cell-depleted T cells, or PBMCs.

The full study reports these points: The quantity of clinical and demographic metadata differed by source and by participant and was supplied without curation.

The collaborating institutions used their own protocols to collect whole blood in K2EDTA tubes. For TCRbeta analysis, collaborators shipped samples in one of three forms: frozen whole blood, isolated PBMCs, or DNA extracted from either of those sample types. This clone was picked up one time. There is no known antigen for this receptor. Qualities for individual bases were not recorded, and no much larger clone is one base off. The CDR3 contains 15 residues, cysteine and phenylalanine counted. The kept DNA is CDR3 alone, 45 bases in frame from the first base. CDR1 is given as SGHTA and CDR2 as FQGTGA, both from the germline V gene. V was cut back by 0 bases and J by 0 bases, leaving a gap of 7 bases between them. TCRbeta CDR3 regions were amplified from genomic DNA by means of the immunoSEQ Assay, a bias-controlled multiplex PCR. The authors processed their data as follows. Within the assay, amplification of reference gene primers was used to estimate how many nucleated cells each sample contained. To quantify the absolute abundance of each unique TCRbeta CDR3 rearrangement, sequence reads were collapsed and filtered. For each sample, productive Simpson clonality was calculated as the square root of Simpson's diversity index across productive rearrangements. TCRdb provides this immuneACCESS table in a form limited to in-frame rearrangements. Some clones are lacking; in checked studies, under half of them reflect an unresolved V gene, and why the rest are absent is not known. D and trimming come from the DNA, and the V and J calls and clone size come from that table. The sample table holds fewer than 90,000 clones, of which roughly nine tenths were seen once. The top ten constitute roughly 15% of the sample.

The sequence was collected from a male donor with acute or convalescent COVID-19. In this chain, TRBV7-3 is recombined with TRBJ2-3, with TRBD1 as a weak D call on 5 bases. The sequencing sample was made of peripheral blood. In nucleotides, the sequence is TGTGCCAGCAGCTTAACGACAGCGAGCACAGATACGCAGTATTTT. It translates as CASSLTTASTDTQYF.